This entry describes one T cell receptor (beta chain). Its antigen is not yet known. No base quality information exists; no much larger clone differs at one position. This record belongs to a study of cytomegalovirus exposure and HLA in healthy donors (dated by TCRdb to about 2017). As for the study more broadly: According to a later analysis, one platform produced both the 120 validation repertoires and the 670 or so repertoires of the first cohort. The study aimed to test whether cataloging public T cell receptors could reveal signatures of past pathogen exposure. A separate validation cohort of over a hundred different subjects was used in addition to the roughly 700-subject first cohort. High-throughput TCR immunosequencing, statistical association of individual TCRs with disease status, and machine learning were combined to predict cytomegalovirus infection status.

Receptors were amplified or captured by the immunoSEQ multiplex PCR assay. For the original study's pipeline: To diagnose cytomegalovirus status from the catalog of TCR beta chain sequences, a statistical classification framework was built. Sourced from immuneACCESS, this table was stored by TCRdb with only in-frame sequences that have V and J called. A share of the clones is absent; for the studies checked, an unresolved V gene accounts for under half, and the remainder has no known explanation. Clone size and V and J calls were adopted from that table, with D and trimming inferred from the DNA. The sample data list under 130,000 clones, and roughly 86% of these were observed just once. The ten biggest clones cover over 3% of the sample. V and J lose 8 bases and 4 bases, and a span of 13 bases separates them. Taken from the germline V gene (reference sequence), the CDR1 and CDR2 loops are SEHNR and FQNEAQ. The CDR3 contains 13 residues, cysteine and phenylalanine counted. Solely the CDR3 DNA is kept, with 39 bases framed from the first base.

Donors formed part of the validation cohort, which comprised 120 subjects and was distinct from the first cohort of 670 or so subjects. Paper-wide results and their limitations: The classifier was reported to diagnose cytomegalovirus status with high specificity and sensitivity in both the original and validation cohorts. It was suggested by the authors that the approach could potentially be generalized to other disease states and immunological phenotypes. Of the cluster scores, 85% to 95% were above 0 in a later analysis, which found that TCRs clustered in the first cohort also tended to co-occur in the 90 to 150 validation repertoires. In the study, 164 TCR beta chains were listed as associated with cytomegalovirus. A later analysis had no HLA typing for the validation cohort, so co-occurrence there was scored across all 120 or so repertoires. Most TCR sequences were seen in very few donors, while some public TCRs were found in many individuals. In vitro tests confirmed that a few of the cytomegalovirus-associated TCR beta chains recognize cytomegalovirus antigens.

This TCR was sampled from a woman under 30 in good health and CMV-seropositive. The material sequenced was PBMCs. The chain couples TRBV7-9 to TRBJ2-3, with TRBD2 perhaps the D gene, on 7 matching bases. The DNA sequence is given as TGTGCCAGCGCCTCGCGGGGGCCAGATACGCAGTATTTT. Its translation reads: CASASRGPDTQYF. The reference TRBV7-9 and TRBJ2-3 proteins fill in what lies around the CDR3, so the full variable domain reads DTGVSQNPRHKITKRGQNVTFRCDPISEHNRLYWYRQTLGQGPEFLTYFQNEAQLEKSRLLSDRFSAERPKGSFSTLEIQRTEQGDSAMYLCASASRGPDTQYFGPGTRLTVL.